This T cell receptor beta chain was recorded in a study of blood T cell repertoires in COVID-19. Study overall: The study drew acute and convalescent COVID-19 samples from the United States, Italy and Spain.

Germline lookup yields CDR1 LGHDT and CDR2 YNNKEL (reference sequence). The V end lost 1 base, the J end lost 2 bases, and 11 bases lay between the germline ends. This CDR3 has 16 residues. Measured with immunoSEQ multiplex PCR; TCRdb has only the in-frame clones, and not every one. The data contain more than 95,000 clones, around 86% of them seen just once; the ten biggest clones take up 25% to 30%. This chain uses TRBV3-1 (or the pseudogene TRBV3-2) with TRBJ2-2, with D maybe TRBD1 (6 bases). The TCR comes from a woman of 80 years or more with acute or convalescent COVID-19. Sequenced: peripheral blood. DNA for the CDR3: TGTGCCAGCAGCCAAGTTGGACAGCGAAACACCGGGGAGCTGTTTTTT. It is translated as CASSQVGQRNTGELFF.